This paragraph covers one T cell receptor (beta chain) sequence. The antigen remains unidentified. This sample is drawn from a study of shared clonotypes between healthy human individuals. Notes on the study in general: Generation of non-shared clonotypes was less probable than generation of clonotypes shared by all four donors. Larger estimated richness was generally seen in naive subsets than in memory subsets.

Each PCR replicate from the sorted subsets contained about 200 ng DNA, which is about 31,000 T cell genomes. Some clones are missing from TCRdb's copy, which holds only in-frame ones; the method was immunoSEQ multiplex PCR. The repertoire includes about 2.4 million clones, 93% of them detected once, and approximately 0.35% sits in the top ten. All donors were Caucasian adults living in Nashville, Tennessee. The sample consisted of naive CD4+ T cells from PBMCs. Noted subset: CD45RA+ positively selected. This receptor was obtained from a man aged 18 to 29 in good health. Some clones in this sample may be carry-over from other donors' samples.

This CDR3 reads CASSLGDSGYNEQFF. The CDR3 nucleotides read TGTGCCAGCAGCTTAGGCGATTCCGGCTACAATGAGCAGTTCTTC. This chain joins TRBV11-2 and TRBJ2-1; no reliable D call. The V and J ends lost 1 base and 3 bases respectively, with 10 bases between them. Germline V gives CDR1 SGHAT, CDR2 FQNNGV. This CDR3 spans 15 amino acids. The variable domain in full, with the rest retrieved from reference TRBV11-2 and TRBJ2-1, is EAGVAQSPRYKIIEKRQSVAFWCNPISGHATLYWYQQILGQGPKLLIQFQNNGVVDDSQLPKDRFSAERLKGVDSTLKIQPAKLEDSAVYLCASSLGDSGYNEQFFGPGTRLTVL.